The 4 T cell receptor beta chains presented below share a single source sample, sequenced in a study of response to subunit inactivated influenza vaccine. TCRdb ran MiXCR on the RT-PCR reads and lists one entry per CDR3 protein. Of 450,000 to 600,000 distinct CDR3 sequences listed, around 8% are singletons. The material was PBMCs from blood, obtained 23 to 25 months after vaccination. The receptors were gathered from a man between 50 and 69 years old who received an inactivated influenza vaccine.

This clonotype was seen a handful of times. The chain combines TRBV6-5 with TRBJ2-7, with 9 bases fitting TRBD1. J lost 4 bases, V lost 0 bases, and 10 bases had no gene match. Germline values: CDR1 MNHEY, CDR2 SVGAGI. CDR3 length: 17 amino acids. The CDR3 here is CASSYSPRTGVSYEQYF. CDR3 nucleotides: TGTGCCAGCAGTTACTCTCCAAGGACAGGGGTATCTTACGAGCAGTACTTC.

With regard to this clonotype: A single base separates this from a much larger clone, so it may be a read error. V is TRBV6-1 and J is TRBJ2-1; 9 positions match TRBD1. CDR1 is MNHNS and CDR2 is SASEGT in the germline V gene. The CDR3 runs 14 residues. CDR3 region: CARRRTGASNEQFF. The CDR3 nucleotides are TGTGCCCGCAGGAGGACAGGGGCTTCCAATGAGCAGTTCTTC.

The chain recombines TRBV4-3 with TRBJ2-2; D is undetermined. V was shortened by 3 bases and J by 0 bases, with 8 bases between the two germline ends. Germline CDR1 and CDR2: LGHNA and YSLEER. CDR3 length: 15 residues. The CDR3 DNA reads as TGCGCCAGCAGCCAGCACTCGTCGAACACCGGGGAGCTGTTTTTT. It codes for CASSQHSSNTGELFF.

The table lists this clonotype with a few counts. The chain joins TRBV4-1 to TRBJ2-5; tentative D call: TRBD1 (6 bases). The CDR3 is 16 amino acids. V lost 4 bases and J lost 4, with 19 bases in between. CDR1 is MGHRA, CDR2 YSYEKL, per germline. DNA for the CDR3: TGCGCCAGCAGCCGGATGCAGGGGACGGGTTCAGAGACCCAGTACTTC. Amino acids: CASSRMQGTGSETQYF.